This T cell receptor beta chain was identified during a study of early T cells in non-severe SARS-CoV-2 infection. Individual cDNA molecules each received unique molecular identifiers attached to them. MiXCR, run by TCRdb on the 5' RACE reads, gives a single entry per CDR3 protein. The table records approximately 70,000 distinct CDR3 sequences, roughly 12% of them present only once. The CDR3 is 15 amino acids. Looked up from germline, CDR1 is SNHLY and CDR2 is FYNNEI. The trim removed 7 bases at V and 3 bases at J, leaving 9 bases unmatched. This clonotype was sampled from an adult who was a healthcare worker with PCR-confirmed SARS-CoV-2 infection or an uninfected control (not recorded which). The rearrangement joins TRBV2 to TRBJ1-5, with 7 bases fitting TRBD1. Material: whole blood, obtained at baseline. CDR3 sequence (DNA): TGTGCCAGCACGAGGGGGACAGTAATCAATCAGCCCCAGCATTTT. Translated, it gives CASTRGTVINQPQHF.